A selection of T cell receptor beta chains follows, all from one sample in a study of cytomegalovirus exposure and HLA in healthy donors. TCRdb's table, derived via immunoSEQ multiplex PCR, lists solely in-frame clones and lacks some. The table has approximately 160,000 clones, about nine tenths seen once. Specimen: PBMCs. The receptor set was obtained from a man younger than 35 in good health and CMV-seropositive. Both conserved end residues are part of each CDR3. Each record gives: D gene, J gene, V gene, clone size, CDR3 DNA, CDR3 protein. The D gene is left open where the match is weak. Only part of the rows carry a size: once, few, many, or a class if the clone is expanded.

d_gene: NA; j_gene: TRBJ2-3; v_gene: TRBV6-4; abundance: NA; CDR3nt: TGTGCCAGCAGTGAGGTGGTGGGAGGATCCACAGATACGCAGTATTTT; CDR3aa: CASSEVVGGSTDTQYF
d_gene: TRBD1; j_gene: TRBJ1-5; v_gene: TRBV27; abundance: NA; CDR3nt: TGTGCCAGCAGTTTACCCCAAGGTCAGGGGGCCCCCAATCAGCCCCAGCATTTT; CDR3aa: CASSLPQGQGAPNQPQHF
d_gene: TRBD2; j_gene: TRBJ2-7; v_gene: TRBV5-6; abundance: once; CDR3nt: TGTGCCAGCAGCAGGGGACTAGCGGTTAACTACGAGCAGTACTTC; CDR3aa: CASSRGLAVNYEQYF
d_gene: NA; j_gene: TRBJ2-1; v_gene: TRBV27; abundance: NA; CDR3nt: TGTGCCAGCAGTATAACTACTAGCTCCTACAATGAGCAGTTCTTC; CDR3aa: CASSITTSSYNEQFF
d_gene: NA; j_gene: TRBJ2-3; v_gene: TRBV29-1; abundance: NA; CDR3nt: TGCAGCGTTGAAACTAGCACAGATACGCAGTATTTT; CDR3aa: CSVETSTDTQYF
d_gene: NA; j_gene: TRBJ2-2; v_gene: TRBV28; abundance: NA; CDR3nt: TGTGCCAGCAGTTTATCATTGGGGGGTCGCCCCGGGGAGCTGTTTTTT; CDR3aa: CASSLSLGGRPGELFF
d_gene: TRBD2; j_gene: TRBJ2-7; v_gene: TRBV6-1; abundance: NA; CDR3nt: TGTGCCAGCAGTGACGGGACTAGCGGATCCTACGAGCAGTACTTC; CDR3aa: CASSDGTSGSYEQYF
d_gene: TRBD1; j_gene: TRBJ2-7; v_gene: TRBV5-1; abundance: NA; CDR3nt: TGCGCCAGCAGCGGACCCGGGACAGTGGGTGTCGAGCAGTACTTC; CDR3aa: CASSGPGTVGVEQYF
d_gene: TRBD1; j_gene: TRBJ2-1; v_gene: TRBV11-3; abundance: NA; CDR3nt: TGTGCCAGCAATCGGGACAGGGGTGTGGATGAGCAGTTCTTC; CDR3aa: CASNRDRGVDEQFF
d_gene: NA; j_gene: TRBJ2-2; v_gene: TRBV6-1; abundance: NA; CDR3nt: TGTGCCAGCAGTGAAAGTCAGGGAAAGACCGGGGAGCTGTTTTTT; CDR3aa: CASSESQGKTGELFF
d_gene: NA; j_gene: TRBJ2-7; v_gene: TRBV27; abundance: NA; CDR3nt: TGTGCCAGCAGTACCTATCCAGGCTCCTACGAGCAGTACTTC; CDR3aa: CASSTYPGSYEQYF
d_gene: TRBD2; j_gene: TRBJ2-2; v_gene: TRBV7-8; abundance: NA; CDR3nt: TGTGCCAGCAGCTTTTGGCGGGAGGGCCCCACCGGGGAGCTGTTTTTT; CDR3aa: CASSFWREGPTGELFF
d_gene: NA; j_gene: TRBJ1-1; v_gene: TRBV10-3; abundance: NA; CDR3nt: TGTGCCATCAGTGAGGAGGGAAGGAGTGAAGCTTTCTTT; CDR3aa: CAISEEGRSEAFF
d_gene: TRBD1; j_gene: TRBJ2-6; v_gene: TRBV28; abundance: NA; CDR3nt: TGTGCCGCCATAGGACAGGGAAGAACTTCTGGGGCCAACGTCCTGACTTTC; CDR3aa: CAAIGQGRTSGANVLTF
d_gene: TRBD1; j_gene: TRBJ2-7; v_gene: TRBV5-1; abundance: NA; CDR3nt: TGCGCCAGCAGCTTGAAAGGGACAGGGGGCTTCTACGAGCAGTACTTC; CDR3aa: CASSLKGTGGFYEQYF
d_gene: NA; j_gene: TRBJ2-1; v_gene: TRBV27; abundance: NA; CDR3nt: TGTGCCAGCAGTTTAAGGGAGCCTTACAATGAGCAGTTCTTC; CDR3aa: CASSLREPYNEQFF
d_gene: NA; j_gene: TRBJ2-5; v_gene: TRBV5-4; abundance: few; CDR3nt: TGTGCCAGCAGCTTGGATCCGCACTCGGCCCAGTACTTC; CDR3aa: CASSLDPHSAQYF